The clone carrying this TCR beta chain ranks as large. Its antigen is not known. Gene and germline names: mouse. Coverage ceases 1 residue before the CDR3 finishes, and the germline J gene fills in the end. The sample belongs to a study of tissue T cells after allogeneic stem cell transplantation. Study findings and constraints: Only a limited share of tissue TCRs appeared in blood or spleen. Within patients, tissue anatomy strongly shaped TCR repertoire composition.

Germline values: CDR1 MSHET, CDR2 SYDVDS. The V end lost 2 bases, the J end lost 1 base, and 5 bases lay between the germline ends. The CDR3 loop spans 13 amino acids. CDR3 sequences, V/J genes, frequencies and template counts came from survey-depth TCRbeta sequencing. TCRdb keeps only in-frame clones here, not all; method: immunoSEQ multiplex PCR. This table holds thousands of clones, 40% to 55% found once. This sample's time point: mouse harvest day 14 after allogeneic transplant. Tail vein injection delivered 10^7 T-cell-depleted bone marrow cells and 10^6 splenic CD5+ T cells. The genes are TRBV29 and TRBJ1-1; D call uncertain. The sequencing sample was made of gut tissue. The receptor comes from a female BALB/c mouse given C57BL/6 T cells with graft-versus-host disease after an allogeneic hematopoietic cell transplant. CDR3 sequence: CASSLTRNTEVFF. The part of the CDR3 DNA that was read is TGTGCTAGCAGTTTAACAAGAAACACAGAAGTCTTC.